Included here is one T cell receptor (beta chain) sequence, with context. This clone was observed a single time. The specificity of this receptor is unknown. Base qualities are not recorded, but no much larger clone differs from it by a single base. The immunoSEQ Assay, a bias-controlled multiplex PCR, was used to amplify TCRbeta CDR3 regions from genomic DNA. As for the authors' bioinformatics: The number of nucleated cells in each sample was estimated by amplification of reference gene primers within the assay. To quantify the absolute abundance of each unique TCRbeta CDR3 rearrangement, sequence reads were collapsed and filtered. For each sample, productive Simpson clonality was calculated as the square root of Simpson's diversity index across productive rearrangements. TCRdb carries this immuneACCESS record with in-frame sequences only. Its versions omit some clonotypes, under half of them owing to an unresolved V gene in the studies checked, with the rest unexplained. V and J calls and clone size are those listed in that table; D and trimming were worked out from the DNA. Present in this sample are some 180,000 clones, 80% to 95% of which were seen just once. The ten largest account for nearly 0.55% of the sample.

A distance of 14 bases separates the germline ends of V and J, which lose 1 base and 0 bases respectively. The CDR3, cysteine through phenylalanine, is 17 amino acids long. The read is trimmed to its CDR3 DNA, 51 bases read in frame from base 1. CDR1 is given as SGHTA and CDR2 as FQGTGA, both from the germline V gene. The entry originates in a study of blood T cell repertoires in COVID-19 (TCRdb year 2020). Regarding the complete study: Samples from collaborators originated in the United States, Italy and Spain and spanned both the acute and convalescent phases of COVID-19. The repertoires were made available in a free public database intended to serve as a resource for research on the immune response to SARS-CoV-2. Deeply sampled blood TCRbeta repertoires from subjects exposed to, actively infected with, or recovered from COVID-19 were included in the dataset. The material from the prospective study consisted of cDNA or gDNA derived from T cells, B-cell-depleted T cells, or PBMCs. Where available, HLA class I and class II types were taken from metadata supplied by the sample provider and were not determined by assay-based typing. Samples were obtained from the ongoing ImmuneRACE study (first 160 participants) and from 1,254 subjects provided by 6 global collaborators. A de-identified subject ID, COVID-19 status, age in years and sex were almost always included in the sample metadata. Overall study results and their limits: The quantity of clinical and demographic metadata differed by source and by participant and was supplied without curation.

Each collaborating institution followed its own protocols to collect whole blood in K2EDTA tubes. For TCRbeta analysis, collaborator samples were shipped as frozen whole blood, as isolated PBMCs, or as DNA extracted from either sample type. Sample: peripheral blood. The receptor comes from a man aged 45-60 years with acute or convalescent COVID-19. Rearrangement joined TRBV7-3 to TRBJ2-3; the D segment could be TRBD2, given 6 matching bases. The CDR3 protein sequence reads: CASSLNAGSHSTDTQYF. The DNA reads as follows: TGTGCCAGCAGCTTAAACGCGGGAAGCCATAGCACAGATACGCAGTATTTT. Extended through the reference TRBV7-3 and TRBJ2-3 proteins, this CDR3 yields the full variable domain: GAGVSQTPSNKVTEKGKYVELRCDPISGHTALYWYRQSLGQGPEFLIYFQGTGAADDSGLPNDRFFAVRPEGSVSTLKIQRTERGDSAVYLCASSLNAGSHSTDTQYFGPGTRLTVL.